This TCR beta chain was obtained from a study of CD8 T cells in ankylosing spondylitis. Broader study findings: The authors found the disease-linked clones to be CD8+ and relatively rare in peripheral blood. Previously reported in reactive arthritis synovial fluid and blood were some of the motif variants. Ankylosing spondylitis blood appeared to be characterized by a TCR beta motif of 8 or 9 highly homologous variants. Disease-linked clones were reportedly significantly enriched in matched ankylosing spondylitis synovial fluid.

About this clonotype itself: Its antigen is unknown.

Libraries for TCR beta were made by quantitative 5'-RACE with molecular barcodes. MiXCR, applied by TCRdb to the 5' RACE reads, yields one record per CDR3 protein. The sample gives roughly 300,000 distinct CDR3 sequences, roughly 8% of which show up once; 13% to 15% is in the top ten. From germline, CDR1 is SEHNR and CDR2 FQNEAQ (reference sequence). V lost 4 bases and J lost 7, with 17 bases in between. There are 15 residues in the CDR3. The TCR sequence derives from a male donor with ankylosing spondylitis. The sequencing input was blood, either unsorted or a sorted T cell fraction (not recorded which). The chain has TRBV7-9 and TRBJ2-4, with D possibly being TRBD2 (5 bases). The CDR3 region has the DNA TGTGCCAGCAGCTCTTGGCCCCAAGGAGGCAACATTCAGTACTTC. It specifies CASSSWPQGGNIQYF.